This T cell receptor (beta chain) stems from a study of blood T cell repertoires in COVID-19. Across the study: The United States, Italy and Spain provided the acute and convalescent COVID-19 samples. Sources were T cells, B-cell-depleted T cells, or PBMCs; the material itself was cDNA or gDNA.

The CDR3 length is 16 residues. Deletions cut 2 bases from V and 0 bases from J, with 11 bases between. Germline V gene sequence: CDR1 ENHRY, CDR2 SYGVKD. Methods used by the authors: Amplification with reference gene primers provided the estimates of nucleated cell counts. Profiling relied on immunoSEQ multiplex PCR, and the TCRdb table lists in-frame clones only, not all of them. From that table come the V and J calls and clone size; the DNA was used to work out D and trimming. The data contain roughly 90,000 clones, about 88% of them singletons. The TCR was taken from a man aged 35 to 55 with acute or convalescent COVID-19. Sequenced input: peripheral blood. The V gene is TRBV10-3, the J gene TRBJ1-3; TRBD1 is a possible D gene (6 bases). CDR3 sequence reads: CAISETGPVSGNTIYF. The CDR3, as DNA: TGTGCCATCAGTGAGACAGGGCCCGTCTCTGGAAACACCATATATTTT.